The sample holds one count of the clone carrying this T cell receptor (beta chain). Antigen: not known. The junction does not match germline at one end; this may be a read error. Amplification of TCR beta CDR3 regions was performed using RNA transcripts as template. The study used the HTBI primer set for a first-round RT-PCR of the TCR CDR3. A single record per CDR3 protein comes from TCRdb applying MiXCR to the multiplex PCR reads. Among fewer than 700,000 distinct CDR3 sequences listed, about 16% were seen once. This sample stems from a study of T cells in Graves' hyperthyroidism and ophthalmopathy. Study findings and constraints: Most thyroid clonotypes that were expanded above 0.001 also turned up in blood.

Patients aged 18 to 65 had newly diagnosed hyperthyroidism lasting under 2 months. Diagnosis relied on clinical symptoms, serum thyroxine and TRAb, thyroid ultrasound and orbital computed tomography. Sequenced: blood. The clonotype was recovered from a woman aged 30 to 39 with Graves' hyperthyroidism.

The CDR3 region is CAGSFGEGGTYNEQFF. The CDR3 nucleotides read TGTGCCGGCAGTTTTGGGGAAGGGGGAACCTACAATGAGCAGTTCTTC. This chain joins TRBV12-3 or TRBV12-4 and TRBJ2-1, with D maybe TRBD1 (6 bases). The CDR3 is 16 residues long.